Reported below is one T cell receptor beta chain. The germline gives CDR1 SGHRS, CDR2 YFSETQ. This CDR3 is built from 12 residues. V lost 5 bases and J 4 bases, leaving 7 bases between the germline ends. This table comes from immunoSEQ multiplex PCR, and its TCRdb copy is limited to in-frame clones, with some not included. The table shows 100,000 to 120,000 clones, with more than 85% occurring only once. This sample stems from a study of cytomegalovirus exposure and HLA in healthy donors. Sample: PBMCs. The rearrangement uses TRBV5-1 and TRBJ2-1; possibly TRBD2 for D (5 bases). The receptor was isolated from a woman between 18 and 29 years old in good health and CMV-seropositive. CDR3 sequence (DNA): TGCGCCAGCAGGGGAGATTACAATGAGCAGTTCTTC. It encodes CASRGDYNEQFF.